These T cell receptor beta chains were read from a single sample in a study of blood T cell repertoires in COVID-19. Profiled with immunoSEQ multiplex PCR; TCRdb holds only in-frame clones, not every one. Here the sample spans roughly 250,000 clones, 82% being singletons. The sample was peripheral blood. These receptors all stem from a woman aged 80 or over with active or convalescent COVID-19. Both conserved end residues are part of each CDR3. Each record gives: J gene, D gene, V gene, clone size, CDR3 protein, CDR3 DNA. The D gene is left open where the match is weak. Some rows mark clone size as missing; the rest say once, few, many or name a class of expanded clone.

J gene: TRBJ2-4; D gene: -; V gene: TRBV19; clone size: -; CDR3 protein: CASTPAGGPFRNIQYF; CDR3 DNA: TGTGCCAGTACCCCTGCCGGGGGGCCGTTTCGAAACATTCAGTACTTC
J gene: TRBJ1-3; D gene: -; V gene: TRBV3-1/TRBV3-2; clone size: -; CDR3 protein: CASSQFSSGNTIYF; CDR3 DNA: TGTGCCAGCAGTCAATTCAGCTCTGGAAACACCATATATTTT
J gene: TRBJ2-7; D gene: -; V gene: TRBV14; clone size: -; CDR3 protein: CASSPSTGQSYEQYF; CDR3 DNA: TGTGCCAGCAGCCCGAGTACTGGACAGTCCTACGAGCAGTACTTC
J gene: TRBJ2-3; D gene: -; V gene: TRBV15; clone size: few; CDR3 protein: CATSSAQAGTDTQYF; CDR3 DNA: TGTGCCACCAGCAGCGCCCAGGCCGGCACAGATACGCAGTATTTT
J gene: TRBJ2-3; D gene: TRBD1; V gene: TRBV19; clone size: once; CDR3 protein: CASNTQGVDTQYF; CDR3 DNA: TGTGCCAGTAATACACAGGGGGTAGATACGCAGTATTTT
J gene: TRBJ1-1; D gene: TRBD1; V gene: TRBV19; clone size: -; CDR3 protein: CASSKPWGQPNTEAFF; CDR3 DNA: TGTGCCAGTAGTAAACCATGGGGACAGCCGAACACTGAAGCTTTCTTT
J gene: TRBJ1-1; D gene: -; V gene: TRBV12-3/TRBV12-4; clone size: -; CDR3 protein: CASRSRVNTEAFF; CDR3 DNA: TGTGCCAGCAGATCCCGGGTGAACACTGAAGCTTTCTTT
J gene: TRBJ1-2; D gene: -; V gene: TRBV6-5; clone size: -; CDR3 protein: CASSYGGGYTF; CDR3 DNA: TGTGCCAGCAGTTATGGCGGCGGCTACACCTTC
J gene: TRBJ2-7; D gene: TRBD1; V gene: TRBV19; clone size: -; CDR3 protein: CASSNRDRGRHEQYF; CDR3 DNA: TGTGCCAGTAGTAACCGGGACAGGGGGCGCCACGAGCAGTACTTC
J gene: TRBJ1-4; D gene: -; V gene: TRBV5-1; clone size: -; CDR3 protein: CASSTSGVRGEKLFF; CDR3 DNA: TGCGCCAGCAGCACGAGCGGGGTCAGGGGTGAAAAACTGTTTTTT
J gene: TRBJ2-1; D gene: -; V gene: TRBV5-1; clone size: once; CDR3 protein: CASSLAGSVHNEQFF; CDR3 DNA: TGCGCCAGCAGCTTGGCGGGGAGCGTCCACAATGAGCAGTTCTTC
J gene: TRBJ1-1; D gene: -; V gene: TRBV5-6; clone size: -; CDR3 protein: CASSRGQNTEAFF; CDR3 DNA: TGTGCCAGCAGCCGAGGACAGAACACTGAAGCTTTCTTT
J gene: TRBJ1-6; D gene: TRBD1; V gene: TRBV14; clone size: -; CDR3 protein: CASSQAETGNSPLHF; CDR3 DNA: TGTGCCAGCAGCCAAGCGGAGACAGGGAATTCACCCCTCCACTTT
J gene: TRBJ1-2; D gene: -; V gene: TRBV11-2; clone size: -; CDR3 protein: CASSRNPGGYGYTF; CDR3 DNA: TGTGCCAGCAGCCGGAATCCGGGTGGCTATGGCTACACCTTC
J gene: TRBJ2-2; D gene: TRBD2; V gene: TRBV30; clone size: -; CDR3 protein: CAWSSGTNTGELFF; CDR3 DNA: TGTGCCTGGTCTAGCGGTACGAACACCGGGGAGCTGTTTTTT
J gene: TRBJ1-1; D gene: -; V gene: TRBV7-2; clone size: -; CDR3 protein: CASDPREGAEAFF; CDR3 DNA: TGTGCCAGCGATCCAAGGGAGGGCGCTGAAGCTTTCTTT
J gene: TRBJ2-5; D gene: -; V gene: TRBV28; clone size: -; CDR3 protein: CASSPGRWGQETQYF; CDR3 DNA: TGTGCCAGCAGCCCAGGGAGGTGGGGACAAGAGACCCAGTACTTC
J gene: TRBJ2-5; D gene: TRBD1; V gene: TRBV20-1; clone size: -; CDR3 protein: CSASLTGEETQYF; CDR3 DNA: TGCAGTGCTAGTCTGACAGGGGAGGAGACCCAGTACTTC